These 27 T cell receptor beta chains originate from one sample sequenced in a study of PD-1 blockade in classical Hodgkin lymphoma. As to time point: newly diagnosed, previously untreated cHL patient sample. Magnetic negative selection served to purify CD4+ T cells out of PBMCs that had been thawed. Generated by immunoSEQ multiplex PCR, the TCRdb table keeps only in-frame clones and is missing some. The sample holds around 20,000 clones; approximately 80% are singletons and the top ten take around 1.2%. What was sequenced was CD4+ T cells from blood. The receptors were gathered from a human donor with classical Hodgkin lymphoma.

This clone was observed once. CDR3 sequence: CASKKGRTSGTDTQYF. The CDR3 nucleotides are TGTGCCAGTAAAAAAGGAAGGACTAGCGGCACAGATACGCAGTATTTT. The chain has TRBV19 and TRBJ2-3; TRBD2 aligns across 9 bases. The CDR3 has 16 residues. V lost 7 bases to trimming and J lost 1 base; unmatched junction nucleotides: 9. Germline V gives CDR1 LNHDA, CDR2 SQIVND (reference sequence).

The V call is TRBV7-3, the J call TRBJ2-1; D uncertain. Trimming cost V 5 bases and J 5 bases, with 10 bases left between them. CDR1 SGHTA and CDR2 FQGTGA come from the germline V gene. CDR3 size: 13 residues. This chain's CDR3 is CASSTPPHNEQFF. CDR3 in DNA: TGTGCCAGCAGCACGCCCCCCCACAATGAGCAGTTCTTC.

The rearrangement joins TRBV2 to TRBJ2-2; perhaps TRBD2 as D (5 bases). Germline assignment: CDR1 SNHLY and CDR2 FYNNEI. This CDR3 has 13 amino acids. The V gene lost 6 bases and the J gene lost 6 bases, with 11 bases spanning the gap. The CDR3 DNA reads TGTGCCAGCAGACCCGACGGGGCCGGGGAGCTGTTTTTT. Its translation is CASRPDGAGELFF.

In its sample, this clone was seen once. The V gene is TRBV9, the J gene TRBJ1-1; D ambiguous. This CDR3 has 14 residues. Germline V gene data show CDR1 as SGDLS and CDR2 as YYNGEE. Trimming took off 2 bases at V and 0 bases at J, with 8 bases between the two ends. CDR3: CASSVGSLNTEAFF. In nucleotides, the CDR3 is TGTGCCAGCAGCGTTGGCAGCTTGAACACTGAAGCTTTCTTT.

The chain combines TRBV7-2 with TRBJ2-3; 10 bases are a match to TRBD2. Germline trimming cut 3 bases from V and 4 bases from J; bases unmatched to any gene: 4. The length of the CDR3 is 15 residues. The germline V gene encodes CDR1 SGHTA and CDR2 FQGNSA. The CDR3, as DNA: TGTGCCAGCAGCTTCCTAGCGGGAGACCCAGATACGCAGTATTTT. This encodes CASSFLAGDPDTQYF. The variable domain in full, with the rest retrieved from reference TRBV7-2 and TRBJ2-3, is GAGVSQSPSNKVTEKGKDVELRCDPISGHTALYWYRQSLGQGLEFLIYFQGNSAPDKSGLPSDRFSAERTGGSVSTLTIQRTQQEDSAVYLCASSFLAGDPDTQYFGPGTRLTVL.

The V and J genes are TRBV19 and TRBJ2-2; D unclear. The CDR3 has 13 residues. Trimming removed 2 bases at V and 2 bases at J, with 3 bases between. CDR1 is LNHDA, CDR2 SQIVND, per germline (reference sequence). The DNA for the CDR3 is TGTGCCAGTAGTATACTCAACACCGGGGAGCTGTTTTTT. Translated: CASSILNTGELFF. Using reference TRBV19 and TRBJ2-2 for the parts outside the CDR3, the full variable domain is DGGITQSPKYLFRKEGQNVTLSCEQNLNHDAMYWYRQDPGQGLRLIYYSQIVNDFQKGDIAEGYSVSREKKESFPLTVTSAQKNPTAFYLCASSILNTGELFFGEGSRLTVL.

On this clone itself: Distinct nucleotide sequences in the sample also encode this CDR3. The J gene is TRBJ2-7, the V gene TRBV2; no firm D call. CDR1 and CDR2 (germline): SNHLY, FYNNEI. CDR3 length: 12 amino acids. V was shortened by 7 bases and J by 3 bases, with 10 bases between the two germline ends. CDR3 bases: TGTGCCAGCACTGGAGAGAGCTACGAGCAGTACTTC. Translated: CASTGESYEQYF. Full variable domain (outside the CDR3, taken from reference TRBV2 and TRBJ2-7): EPEVTQTPSHQVTQMGQEVILRCVPISNHLYFYWYRQILGQKVEFLVSFYNNEISEKSEIFDDQFSVERPDGSNFTLKIRSTKLEDSAMYFCASTGESYEQYFGPGTRLTVT.

The V gene is TRBV28, the J gene TRBJ2-7; D might be TRBD1 (7 bases). The CDR3 is made up of 13 amino acids. V dropped 5 bases and J dropped 7 bases, with 15 bases sitting between them. The germline V gene encodes CDR1 MDHEN and CDR2 SYDVKM. CDR3 nucleotide sequence: TGTGCCAGCAGTCTTACAGGGGCGGGGGAGCAGTACTTC. Encoded protein: CASSLTGAGEQYF. Complete variable domain (other parts from reference TRBV28 and TRBJ2-7): DVKVTQSSRYLVKRTGEKVFLECVQDMDHENMFWYRQDPGLGLRLIYFSYDVKMKEKGDIPEGYSVSREKKERFSLILESASTNQTSMYLCASSLTGAGEQYFGPGTRLTVT.

The rearrangement uses TRBV19 and TRBJ1-5; the match to TRBD1 covers 12 bases. Per germline, CDR1 LNHDA and CDR2 SQIVND (reference sequence). The CDR3 runs to 22 residues. The V gene end was trimmed by 1 base and the J gene end by 4 bases; junction bases not matched to a gene: 20. This CDR3 is CASSIGWGQGASGVRRNQPQHF. CDR3 DNA: TGTGCCAGTAGTATAGGTTGGGGACAGGGGGCGTCGGGGGTGAGAAGAAATCAGCCCCAGCATTTT.

This clone has only one observation. This chain uses TRBV7-2 with TRBJ2-7, with D possibly matching TRBD2 (6 bases). Trimming shortened V by 5 bases and J by 5 bases, and 19 bases separated the two germline ends. Germline V gene lookup returns CDR1 SGHTA and CDR2 FQGNSA. This CDR3 is built from 15 residues. As DNA, the CDR3 is TGTGCCAGCAGCCGTGGTGGCAGGACTAACGACGAGCAGTACTTC. Its protein is CASSRGGRTNDEQYF.

The rearrangement links TRBV5-1 to TRBJ1-2; 10 bases line up with TRBD1. CDR1 and CDR2 (germline): SGHRS, YFSETQ. J gave up 7 bases and V 4 bases, and 7 bases lay outside the gene matches. The CDR3 has 14 residues. The CDR3 is CASSDPGQGPGYTF. DNA of the CDR3: TGCGCCAGCAGCGACCCGGGACAGGGGCCTGGCTACACCTTC.

V gene TRBV5-1 combines with J gene TRBJ2-3; D not resolved. From germline, CDR1 is SGHRS and CDR2 YFSETQ. The CDR3 consists of 15 residues. Trimming removed 2 bases from V and 1 base from J, with 11 bases in between. The CDR3 DNA follows: TGCGCCAGCAGCTTAGGACGGGCGGGCACAGATACGCAGTATTTT. It is translated as CASSLGRAGTDTQYF.

The rearrangement links TRBV5-6 to TRBJ1-5; perhaps TRBD1 as D (6 bases). The CDR3 covers 18 residues. V lost 2 bases and J 0 bases, leaving 18 bases between the germline ends. Germline V CDR1 and CDR2: SGHDT, YYEEEE. As DNA, the CDR3 is TGTGCCAGCAGCTTCTGGGCAGGGGCGCAATATAGCAATCAGCCCCAGCATTTT. It is translated as CASSFWAGAQYSNQPQHF.

The table lists this clone with a few counts. The chain is built from TRBV2 and TRBJ1-5, with D unclear. Germline CDR1 SNHLY, CDR2 FYNNEI. The CDR3 is made up of 14 amino acids. Trimming took off 8 bases at V and 3 bases at J, with 14 bases between the two ends. CDR3 nucleotide sequence: TGTGCCAGCCTGGGTCCAGAAATCAATCAGCCCCAGCATTTT. Translation gives CASLGPEINQPQHF. Filled out from reference TRBV2 and TRBJ1-5, the complete variable domain reads EPEVTQTPSHQVTQMGQEVILRCVPISNHLYFYWYRQILGQKVEFLVSFYNNEISEKSEIFDDQFSVERPDGSNFTLKIRSTKLEDSAMYFCASLGPEINQPQHFGDGTRLSIL.

This chain connects TRBV19 to TRBJ2-7, with TRBD1 identical over 7 bases. Trimming cost V 4 bases and J 4 bases; bases outside gene matches: 10. This CDR3 has 15 amino acids. Germline V CDR1 and CDR2: LNHDA, SQIVND (reference sequence). The CDR3 here is CASSTGQLGNYEQYF. The DNA of the CDR3 is TGTGCCAGTAGTACGGGACAGCTGGGAAATTACGAGCAGTACTTC.

V usage is TRBV28 and J usage is TRBJ2-3, with D hard to call. Germline V lookup: CDR1 MDHEN, CDR2 SYDVKM. CDR3 length equals 13 residues. Trimming shortened V by 8 bases and J by 0 bases, and 9 bases separated the two germline ends. The CDR3 DNA reads TGTGCCAGCCACCTATCTAGCACAGATACGCAGTATTTT. The encoded protein is CASHLSSTDTQYF.

The J gene is TRBJ1-6, the V gene TRBV19; the D gene is possibly TRBD1 (5 bases). Germline V gene sequence: CDR1 LNHDA, CDR2 SQIVND (reference sequence). V was trimmed by 7 bases and J by 10 bases, leaving 11 bases between them. This CDR3 region has 12 residues. CDR3 loop: CASTREGSPLHF. Written as DNA, the CDR3 is TGTGCCAGTACCAGGGAAGGGTCACCCCTCCACTTT.

This clone was detected once. This chain joins TRBV7-9 and TRBJ1-5; TRBD1 aligns across 7 bases. Germline CDR1 SEHNR, CDR2 FQNEAQ (reference sequence). The CDR3 extends over 13 amino acids. The trim removed 8 bases at V and 2 bases at J, leaving 3 bases unmatched. The CDR3, as DNA: TGTGCCAGCGGGGACAGCCGCAATCAGCCCCAGCATTTT. This translates into CASGDSRNQPQHF.

This clone was seen a handful of times. The chain uses TRBV4-2 and TRBJ2-7, with 15 bases aligning to TRBD2. The CDR3 spans 16 residues. V lost 4 bases to trimming and J lost 5 bases; unmatched junction nucleotides: 6. The germline V gene has CDR1 LGHNA and CDR2 YNFKEQ. This CDR3 reads CASSPRTSGGVNEQYF. The CDR3 coding sequence is TGTGCCAGCAGCCCTCGGACTAGCGGGGGGGTGAACGAGCAGTACTTC.

This clone was seen more than once but under ten times. The J gene is TRBJ2-1, the V gene TRBV28, with 8 bases aligning to TRBD2. V gave up 6 bases and J gave up 5 bases; unmatched junction bases: 12. The germline CDR1 and CDR2 sequences are MDHEN and SYDVKM. The CDR3 loop spans 16 amino acids. DNA for the CDR3: TGTGCCAGCAGGTCAGGACGCCCGGGAGGGCACAATGAGCAGTTCTTC. Residues: CASRSGRPGGHNEQFF.

The chain uses TRBV10-3 and TRBJ2-3, with D tentatively TRBD2 (6 bases). CDR3 length equals 18 residues. Trimming cost V 6 bases and J 4 bases, with 26 bases left between them. Looked up from germline, CDR1 is ENHRY and CDR2 is SYGVKD. CDR3 sequence (DNA): TGTGCCATCAGCATACTACCCGGGTCGCGGGATGAGGCAGATACGCAGTATTTT. Amino acid sequence: CAISILPGSRDEADTQYF.

The chain links TRBV7-2 to TRBJ2-1, with TRBD2 matching 13 bases. CDR1 is SGHTA and CDR2 is FQGNSA in the germline V gene. The CDR3 has 17 residues. The junction had 4 bases not matched to a gene; V was cut back by 1 base and J by 4 bases. CDR3 nucleotide sequence: TGTGCCAGCAGCTTAGGCCCGGGACTAGCGGGGTACAATGAGCAGTTCTTC. Its protein product is CASSLGPGLAGYNEQFF.

J is TRBJ2-7 and V is TRBV5-1, with 7 nucleotides matching TRBD1. CDR3 length: 14 residues. The germline V gene encodes CDR1 SGHRS and CDR2 YFSETQ. Germline trimming cut 8 bases from V and 7 bases from J; bases unmatched to any gene: 15. The CDR3 nucleotides are TGCGCCAGTAGCACCGACAGGGATTCGGGAGAGCAGTACTTC. Translation gives CASSTDRDSGEQYF.

This clone was counted between two and nine times. The chain links TRBV28 to TRBJ2-7; D possibly corresponds to TRBD1 (5 bases). Germline V CDR1 and CDR2: MDHEN, SYDVKM. There are 12 residues in the CDR3. V was cut by 7 bases and J by 2 bases, with 9 bases left in between. The DNA of the CDR3 is TGTGCCAGCACGACAGTCCCCTACGAGCAGTACTTC. Protein sequence: CASTTVPYEQYF.

The DNA of the CDR3 is TGTGCCAGCAGCTTGGGTCAGGTGAACACTGAAGCTTTCTTT. Translation: CASSLGQVNTEAFF. The rearrangement joins TRBV5-6 to TRBJ1-1; D is uncertain. Germline V lookup: CDR1 SGHDT, CDR2 YYEEEE. This CDR3 is built from 14 residues. Trimming removed 0 bases from V and 0 bases from J, with 6 bases in between.

The CDR3 loop reads CASSVGGREGETQYF. DNA for the CDR3: TGTGCCAGCAGCGTCGGAGGGAGGGAGGGGGAGACCCAGTACTTC. This rearrangement joins TRBV9 to TRBJ2-5, with 7 bases aligning to TRBD2. V dropped 2 bases and J dropped 5; count of bases not matched to a gene: 9. Looked up from germline, CDR1 is SGDLS and CDR2 is YYNGEE. This CDR3 is 15 amino acids long.

This chain uses TRBV7-2 with TRBJ2-2, with D unresolved. The CDR3 has 16 residues. CDR1 SGHTA and CDR2 FQGNSA come from the germline V gene. The V gene lost 0 bases and the J gene lost 6 bases, with 14 bases spanning the gap. CDR3 amino acids: CASSLAARPPAGELFF. The CDR3 DNA sequence: TGTGCCAGCAGCTTAGCAGCGCGGCCCCCGGCCGGGGAGCTGTTTTTT.